The 16 T cell receptor beta chains presented below share a single source sample, sequenced in a study of siplizumab effects on memory and regulatory T cells. TCRdb's copy holds only in-frame clones and misses some; the assay was immunoSEQ multiplex PCR. The data contain roughly 100,000 clones, roughly 97% of them singletons. Material for sequencing was naive CD4+ T cells sorted from blood. The origin of the receptors is a human donor in good health.

V is TRBV4-3 and J is TRBJ2-7; 11 bases map to TRBD1. The CDR3 is made up of 16 amino acids. The V and J ends lost 0 bases and 6 bases, in that order; junction bases with no gene match: 7. Germline lookup yields CDR1 LGHNA and CDR2 YSLEER. CDR3 bases: TGCGCCAGCAGCCAAGACGTACCGGGACAGGGGGTCGAGCAGTACTTC. It specifies CASSQDVPGQGVEQYF.

The rearrangement uses TRBV7-9 and TRBJ1-2, with D hard to call. Looked up from germline, CDR1 is SEHNR and CDR2 is FQNEAQ (reference sequence). V was shortened by 4 bases and J by 8 bases, with 11 bases between the two germline ends. The CDR3 contains 12 residues. The CDR3 here is CASSSRVSGYTF. The CDR3 region has the DNA TGTGCCAGCAGCTCCAGAGTCTCCGGCTACACCTTC. Full variable domain (outside the CDR3, taken from reference TRBV7-9 and TRBJ1-2): DTGVSQNPRHKITKRGQNVTFRCDPISEHNRLYWYRQTLGQGPEFLTYFQNEAQLEKSRLLSDRFSAERPKGSFSTLEIQRTEQGDSAMYLCASSSRVSGYTFGSGTRLTVV.

The rearrangement uses TRBV4-3 and TRBJ1-1, with a tentative D call TRBD1 (5 bases). CDR1 and CDR2 (germline): LGHNA, YSLEER. The CDR3 loop spans 13 amino acids. Trimming left V 2 bases short and J 10 bases short, with 14 bases between. CDR3 DNA sequence: TGCGCCAGCAGCCAATCGCAGGGCCCGGCAGCTTTCTTT. Its translation: CASSQSQGPAAFF.

The chain carries TRBV6-5 and TRBJ1-5; D not certain. CDR1 is MNHEY and CDR2 is SVGAGI in the germline V gene. Trimming stripped 7 bases from V and 1 base from J, with 14 bases between. The CDR3 totals 15 residues. CDR3: CASTESGNSNQPQHF. The DNA of the CDR3 is TGTGCCAGCACAGAATCCGGGAACAGCAATCAGCCCCAGCATTTT.

The rearrangement joins TRBV18 to TRBJ2-5, with no clear D. Between the trimmed V and J ends, which lost 6 bases and 1 base, there was a span of 9 bases. Germline CDR1 and CDR2: KGHSH and LQKENI. The CDR3 has 13 amino acids. CDR3 protein: CASSPGGQETQYF. CDR3 nucleotide sequence: TGTGCCAGCTCCCCGGGTGGCCAAGAGACCCAGTACTTC.

J is TRBJ2-5 and V is TRBV9, with D possibly matching TRBD2 (5 bases). The CDR3 sequence is 13 residues long. The germline V gene has CDR1 SGDLS and CDR2 YYNGEE. Trimming pared 2 bases from V and 2 bases from J, leaving 7 bases between. CDR3 in amino acids: CASSVTGQETQYF. The CDR3 DNA follows: TGTGCCAGCAGCGTGACGGGGCAAGAGACCCAGTACTTC.

This clone appeared once. The J gene is TRBJ2-5, the V gene TRBV19; 9 bases agree with TRBD1. Germline V gives CDR1 LNHDA, CDR2 SQIVND (reference sequence). This CDR3 has 15 residues. V gave up 3 bases and J gave up 5 bases; unmatched junction bases: 7. CDR3 bases: TGTGCCAGTAGTATTAACACAGGGGGCGCGGAGACCCAGTACTTC. It yields the protein CASSINTGGAETQYF.

V is TRBV5-3 and J is TRBJ1-2, with D possibly TRBD1 on 6 matching bases. TRBV5-3 is an ORF for which the function is uncertain. This CDR3 has 17 amino acids. V lost 4 bases to trimming and J lost 0 bases, with 19 bases between them. The CDR3 is CARSPPDRSTANYGYTF. The CDR3 region has the DNA TGTGCCAGAAGCCCCCCGGACAGAAGCACAGCTAACTATGGCTACACCTTC.

Concerning this clone itself: Additional DNA sequences in this sample encode the identical CDR3. In nucleotides, the CDR3 is TGTGCCAGCTCACCGAGCACAGATACGCAGTATTTT. Its translation: CASSPSTDTQYF. The V and J genes are TRBV18 and TRBJ2-3; D is unclear. With 3 bases removed from V and 0 bases from J, the gap between germline ends came to 1 base. The CDR3 runs 12 residues. Germline CDR1 and CDR2: KGHSH and LQKENI.

The genes are TRBV4-3 and TRBJ2-2; the D is unclear. This CDR3 is 14 amino acids long. From germline, CDR1 is LGHNA and CDR2 YSLEER. Between the trimmed V and J ends, which lost 1 base and 6 bases, there was a span of 9 bases. As DNA, the CDR3 is TGCGCCAGCAGCCAAGGAAGGGCGGCCGGGGAGCTGTTTTTT. Protein product: CASSQGRAAGELFF.

This chain's CDR3 is CASSENGQGHTEAFF. DNA for the CDR3: TGTGCCAGCAGCGAAAATGGGCAGGGGCACACTGAAGCTTTCTTT. The chain has TRBV6-5 and TRBJ1-1, with D maybe TRBD1 (6 bases). The CDR3 runs 15 residues. V lost 6 bases, J lost 3 bases, and 17 bases lay in between. Germline V gene lookup returns CDR1 MNHEY and CDR2 SVGAGI.

The V and J genes are TRBV7-2 and TRBJ2-1, with 10 bases lining up with TRBD1. Germline CDR1 SGHTA, CDR2 FQGNSA. This CDR3 has 15 amino acids. The junction had 6 bases not matched to a gene; V was cut back by 5 bases and J by 5 bases. The CDR3 spells CASSPTGGANNEQFF. The DNA for the CDR3 is TGTGCCAGCAGCCCGACAGGGGGCGCGAACAATGAGCAGTTCTTC.

This clone was seen a single time. This chain joins TRBV30 and TRBJ2-2, with TRBD2 as a possible D gene (6 bases). The CDR3 totals 16 residues. Germline V gene data show CDR1 as GTSNPN and CDR2 as SVGIG (reference sequence). V was pared by 0 bases and J by 4 bases, with 15 bases between. CDR3 amino acids: CAWSVLLGGSTGELFF. In DNA, the CDR3 is TGTGCCTGGAGTGTTCTGTTGGGGGGATCCACCGGGGAGCTGTTTTTT.

This clone was seen only once. This chain links TRBV6-5 with TRBJ1-5; D gene uncertain. V was cut by 2 bases and J by 1 base, with 9 bases left in between. This CDR3 contains 15 residues. The germline V gene encodes CDR1 MNHEY and CDR2 SVGAGI. CDR3 region: CASSYAGNSNQPQHF. The CDR3 coding sequence is TGTGCCAGCAGTTACGCGGGAAACAGCAATCAGCCCCAGCATTTT.

The rearrangement joins TRBV10-3 to TRBJ1-5; D possibly corresponds to TRBD1 (6 bases). The germline V and J ends were trimmed by 10 bases and 5 bases, with 15 bases remaining between them. Germline CDR1 is ENHRY and CDR2 is SYGVKD. This CDR3 spans 13 amino acids. The DNA for the CDR3 is TGTGCCACCCAGGGGAGGGACGATCAGCCCCAGCATTTT. Its protein product is CATQGRDDQPQHF.

This clone was counted a single time. This rearrangement joins TRBV13 to TRBJ1-5, with D perhaps matching TRBD1 (6 bases). CDR3 size: 14 residues. With 3 bases removed from V and 6 bases from J, the gap between germline ends came to 12 bases. Germline V gives CDR1 PRHDT, CDR2 FYEKMQ (reference sequence). The CDR3 bases are TGTGCCAGCAGCTTTCAGGGGACGGGTCAGCCCCAGCATTTT. Residues: CASSFQGTGQPQHF.